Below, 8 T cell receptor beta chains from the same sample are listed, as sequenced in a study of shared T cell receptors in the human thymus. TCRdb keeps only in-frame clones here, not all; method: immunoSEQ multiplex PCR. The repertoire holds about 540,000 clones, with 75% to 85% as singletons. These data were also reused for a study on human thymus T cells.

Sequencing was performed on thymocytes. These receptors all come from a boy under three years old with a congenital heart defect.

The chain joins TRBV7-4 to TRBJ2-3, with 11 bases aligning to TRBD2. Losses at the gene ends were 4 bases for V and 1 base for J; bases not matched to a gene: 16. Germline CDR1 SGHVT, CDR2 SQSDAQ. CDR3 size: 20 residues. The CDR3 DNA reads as TGTGCCAGCAGCTCCCCCCCGGGGGTAGCGGGAGGGCGGGGCACAGATACGCAGTATTTT. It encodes CASSSPPGVAGGRGTDTQYF.

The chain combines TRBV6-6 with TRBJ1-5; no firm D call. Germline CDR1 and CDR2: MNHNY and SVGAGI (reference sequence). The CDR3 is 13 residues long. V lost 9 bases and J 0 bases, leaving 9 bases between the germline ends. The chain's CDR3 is CASGGPSNQPQHF. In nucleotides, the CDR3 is TGTGCCAGTGGAGGGCCTAGCAATCAGCCCCAGCATTTT.

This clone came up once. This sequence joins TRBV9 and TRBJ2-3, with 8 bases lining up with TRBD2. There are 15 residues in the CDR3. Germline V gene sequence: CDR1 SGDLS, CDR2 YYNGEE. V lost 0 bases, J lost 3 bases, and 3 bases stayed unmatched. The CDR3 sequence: CASSVVGRATDTQYF. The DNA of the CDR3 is TGTGCCAGCAGCGTAGTCGGGAGGGCGACAGATACGCAGTATTTT.

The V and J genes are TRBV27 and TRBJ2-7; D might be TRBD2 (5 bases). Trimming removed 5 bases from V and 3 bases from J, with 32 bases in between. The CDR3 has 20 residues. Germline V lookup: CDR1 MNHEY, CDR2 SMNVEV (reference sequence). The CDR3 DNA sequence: TGTGCCAGCAGTCCATCCCCTTTTGGCGGCGAAGAGGGAGCCGACTACGAGCAGTACTTC. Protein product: CASSPSPFGGEEGADYEQYF.

The CDR3, as DNA: TGCGCCAGCAGCTTACCGGGACTAGCGGGAGAGGCAGATACGCAGTATTTT. Amino acids: CASSLPGLAGEADTQYF. V usage is TRBV5-1 and J usage is TRBJ2-3; 14 bases align to TRBD2. The germline V gene encodes CDR1 SGHRS and CDR2 YFSETQ. Unmatched junction bases numbered 6, after V lost 2 bases and J lost 4 bases. CDR3 length equals 17 residues. Supplemented by reference TRBV5-1 and TRBJ2-3, the full variable domain reads KAGVTQTPRYLIKTRGQQVTLSCSPISGHRSVSWYQQTPGQGLQFLFEYFSETQRNKGNFPGRFSGRQFSNSRSEMNVSTLELGDSALYLCASSLPGLAGEADTQYFGPGTRLTVL.

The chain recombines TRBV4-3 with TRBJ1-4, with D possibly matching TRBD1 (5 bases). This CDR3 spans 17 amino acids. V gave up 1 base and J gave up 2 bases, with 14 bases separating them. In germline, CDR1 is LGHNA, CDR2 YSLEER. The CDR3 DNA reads TGCGCCAGCAGCCAAGTTCAGGGAACACCCACTAATGAAAAACTGTTTTTT. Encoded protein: CASSQVQGTPTNEKLFF.

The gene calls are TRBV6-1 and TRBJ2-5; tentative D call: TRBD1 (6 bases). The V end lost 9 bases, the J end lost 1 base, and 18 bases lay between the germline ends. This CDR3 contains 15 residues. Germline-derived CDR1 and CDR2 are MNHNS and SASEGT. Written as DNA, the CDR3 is TGTGCCAGTGTCAGACAGGCTACCCCCCAAGAGACCCAGTACTTC. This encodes CASVRQATPQETQYF.

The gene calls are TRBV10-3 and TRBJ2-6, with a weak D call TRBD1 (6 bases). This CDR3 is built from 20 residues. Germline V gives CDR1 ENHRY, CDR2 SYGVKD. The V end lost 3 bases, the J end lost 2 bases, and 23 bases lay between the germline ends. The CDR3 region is CAISDPRERQDKTGANVLTF. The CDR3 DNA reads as TGTGCCATCAGTGATCCCCGGGAAAGACAGGACAAGACTGGGGCCAACGTCCTGACTTTC.